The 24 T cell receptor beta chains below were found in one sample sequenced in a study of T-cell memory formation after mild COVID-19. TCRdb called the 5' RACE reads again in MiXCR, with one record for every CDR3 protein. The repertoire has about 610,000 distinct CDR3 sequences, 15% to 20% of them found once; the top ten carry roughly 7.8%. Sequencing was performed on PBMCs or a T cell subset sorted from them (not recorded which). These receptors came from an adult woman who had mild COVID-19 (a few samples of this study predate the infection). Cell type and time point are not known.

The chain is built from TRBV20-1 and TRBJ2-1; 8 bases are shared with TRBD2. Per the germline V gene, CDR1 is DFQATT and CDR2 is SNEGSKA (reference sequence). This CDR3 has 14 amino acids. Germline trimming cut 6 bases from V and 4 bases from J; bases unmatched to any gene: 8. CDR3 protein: CSAEQRGPYNEQFF. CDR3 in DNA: TGCAGTGCCGAGCAGCGGGGGCCGTACAATGAGCAGTTCTTC.

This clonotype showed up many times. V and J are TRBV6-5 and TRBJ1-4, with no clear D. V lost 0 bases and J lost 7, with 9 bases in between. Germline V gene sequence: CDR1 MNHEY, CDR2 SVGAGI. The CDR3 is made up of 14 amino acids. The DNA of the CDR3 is TGTGCCAGCAGTTACTCGGGGAGATCTGAAAAACTGTTTTTT. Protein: CASSYSGRSEKLFF.

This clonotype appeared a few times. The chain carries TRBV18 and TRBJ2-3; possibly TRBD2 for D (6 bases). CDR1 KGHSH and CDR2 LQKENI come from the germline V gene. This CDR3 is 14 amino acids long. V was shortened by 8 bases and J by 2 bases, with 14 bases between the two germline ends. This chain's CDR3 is CASTPRGNTDTQYF. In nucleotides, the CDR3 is TGTGCCAGCACCCCTCGGGGGAACACAGATACGCAGTATTTT.

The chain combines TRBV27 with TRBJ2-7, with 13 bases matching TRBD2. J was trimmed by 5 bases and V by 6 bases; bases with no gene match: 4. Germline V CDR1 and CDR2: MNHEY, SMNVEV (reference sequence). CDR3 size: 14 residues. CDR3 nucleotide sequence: TGTGCCAGCAGGGGACTAGCGGGACTGAACGAGCAGTACTTC. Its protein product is CASRGLAGLNEQYF.

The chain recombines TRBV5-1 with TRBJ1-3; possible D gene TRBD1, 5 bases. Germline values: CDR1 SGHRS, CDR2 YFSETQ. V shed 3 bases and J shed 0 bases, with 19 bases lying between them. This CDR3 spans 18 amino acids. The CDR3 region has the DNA TGCGCCAGCAGCTGGGGACCCAGACAGACCTACTCTGGAAACACCATATATTTT. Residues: CASSWGPRQTYSGNTIYF. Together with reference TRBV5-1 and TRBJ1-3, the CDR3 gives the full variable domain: KAGVTQTPRYLIKTRGQQVTLSCSPISGHRSVSWYQQTPGQGLQFLFEYFSETQRNKGNFPGRFSGRQFSNSRSEMNVSTLELGDSALYLCASSWGPRQTYSGNTIYFGEGSWLTVV.

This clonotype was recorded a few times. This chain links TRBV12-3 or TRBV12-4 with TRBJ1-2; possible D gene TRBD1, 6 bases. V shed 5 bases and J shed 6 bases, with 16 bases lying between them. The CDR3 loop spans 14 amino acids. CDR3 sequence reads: CASSGLGKGDGYTF. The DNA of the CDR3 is TGTGCCAGCAGTGGTTTAGGGAAGGGGGATGGCTACACCTTC.

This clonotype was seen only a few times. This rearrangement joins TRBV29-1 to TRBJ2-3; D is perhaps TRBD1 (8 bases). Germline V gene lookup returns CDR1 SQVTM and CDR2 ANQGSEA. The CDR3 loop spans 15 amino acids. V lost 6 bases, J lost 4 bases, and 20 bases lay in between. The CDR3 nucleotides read TGCAGCGTACAGGGGGGGGAAATCGGAGCAGATACGCAGTATTTT. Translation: CSVQGGEIGADTQYF.

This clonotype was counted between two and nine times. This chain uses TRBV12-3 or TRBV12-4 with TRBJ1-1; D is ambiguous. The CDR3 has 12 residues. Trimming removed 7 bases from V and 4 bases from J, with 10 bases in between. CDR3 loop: CASKRSSTEAFF. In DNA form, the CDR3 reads TGTGCCAGCAAGAGATCTTCCACTGAAGCTTTCTTT.

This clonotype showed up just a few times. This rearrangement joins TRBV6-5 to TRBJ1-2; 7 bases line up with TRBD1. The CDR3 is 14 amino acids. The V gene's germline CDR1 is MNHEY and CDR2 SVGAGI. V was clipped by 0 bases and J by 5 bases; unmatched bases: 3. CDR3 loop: CASSYSGTEYGYTF. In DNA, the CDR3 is TGTGCCAGCAGTTACTCCGGGACAGAATATGGCTACACCTTC.

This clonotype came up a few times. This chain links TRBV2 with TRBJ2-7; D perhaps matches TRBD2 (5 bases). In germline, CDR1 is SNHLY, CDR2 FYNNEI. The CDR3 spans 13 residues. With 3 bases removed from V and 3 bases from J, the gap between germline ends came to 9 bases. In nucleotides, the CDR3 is TGTGCCAGCAGTGATGGCGCGGGCTACGAGCAGTACTTC. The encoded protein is CASSDGAGYEQYF.

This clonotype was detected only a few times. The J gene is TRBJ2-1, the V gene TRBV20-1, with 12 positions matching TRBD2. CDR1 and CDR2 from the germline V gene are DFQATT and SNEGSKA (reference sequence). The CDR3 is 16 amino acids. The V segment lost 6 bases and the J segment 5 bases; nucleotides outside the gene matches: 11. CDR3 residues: CSAHATSGRSHNEQFF. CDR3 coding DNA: TGCAGTGCCCACGCGACTAGCGGGAGATCCCACAATGAGCAGTTCTTC.

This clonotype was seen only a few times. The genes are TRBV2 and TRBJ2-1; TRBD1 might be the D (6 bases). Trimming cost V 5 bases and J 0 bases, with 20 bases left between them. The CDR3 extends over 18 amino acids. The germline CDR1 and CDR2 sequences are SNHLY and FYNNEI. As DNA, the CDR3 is TGTGCCAGCAGTCCTCAAATCATTACAGGGAGCTCCTACAATGAGCAGTTCTTC. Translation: CASSPQIITGSSYNEQFF.

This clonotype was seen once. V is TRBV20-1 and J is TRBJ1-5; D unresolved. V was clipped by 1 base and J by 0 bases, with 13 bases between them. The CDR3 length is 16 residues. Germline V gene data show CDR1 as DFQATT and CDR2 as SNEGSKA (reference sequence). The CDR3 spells CSARARGFFSNQPQHF. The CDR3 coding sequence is TGCAGTGCTAGAGCTCGGGGATTTTTTAGCAATCAGCCCCAGCATTTT.

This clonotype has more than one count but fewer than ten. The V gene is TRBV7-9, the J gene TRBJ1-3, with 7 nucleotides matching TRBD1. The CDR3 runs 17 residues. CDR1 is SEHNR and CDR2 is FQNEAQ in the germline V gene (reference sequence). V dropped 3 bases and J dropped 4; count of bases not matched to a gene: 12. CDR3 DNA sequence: TGTGCCAGCAGCTTTTACCAGGGACAGAAGGAAGGAAACACCATATATTTT. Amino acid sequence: CASSFYQGQKEGNTIYF.

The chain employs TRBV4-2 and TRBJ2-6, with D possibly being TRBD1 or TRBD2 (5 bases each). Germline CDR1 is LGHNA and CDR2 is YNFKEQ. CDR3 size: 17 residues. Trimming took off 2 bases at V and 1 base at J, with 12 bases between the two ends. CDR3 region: CASSQPGQSSGANVLTF. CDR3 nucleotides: TGTGCCAGCAGCCAACCGGGGCAGAGTTCTGGGGCCAACGTCCTGACTTTC.

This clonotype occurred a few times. The DNA for the CDR3 is TGCGCCAGCAGCCAAGTCCGACTAGTTAGGTCCTACAATGAGCAGTTCTTC. Residues: CASSQVRLVRSYNEQFF. The chain recombines TRBV4-1 with TRBJ2-1; tentative D call: TRBD2 (6 bases). CDR3 length: 17 residues. V was shortened by 1 base and J by 1 base, with 14 bases between the two germline ends. The germline gives CDR1 MGHRA, CDR2 YSYEKL.

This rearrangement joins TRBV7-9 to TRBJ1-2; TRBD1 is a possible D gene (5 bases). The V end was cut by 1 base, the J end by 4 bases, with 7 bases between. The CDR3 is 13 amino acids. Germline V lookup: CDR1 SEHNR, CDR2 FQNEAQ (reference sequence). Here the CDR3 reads CASSLERGYGYTF. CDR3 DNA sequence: TGTGCCAGCAGCTTAGAGAGGGGCTATGGCTACACCTTC.

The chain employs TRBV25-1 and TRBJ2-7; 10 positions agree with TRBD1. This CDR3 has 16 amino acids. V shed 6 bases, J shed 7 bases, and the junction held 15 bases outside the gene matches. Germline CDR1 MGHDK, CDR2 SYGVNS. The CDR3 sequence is CASSVTDRDRGREQYF. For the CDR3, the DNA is TGTGCCAGCAGCGTAACCGACCGGGACAGGGGAAGAGAGCAGTACTTC.

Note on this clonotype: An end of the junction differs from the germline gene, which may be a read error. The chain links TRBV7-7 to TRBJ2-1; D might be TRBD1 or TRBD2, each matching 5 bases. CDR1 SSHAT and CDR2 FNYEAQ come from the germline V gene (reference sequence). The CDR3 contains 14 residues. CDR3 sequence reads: CASSLGEVYNEQFF. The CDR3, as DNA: TGTGCTAGCAGCTTGGGGGAAGTCTACAATGAGCAGTTCTTC.

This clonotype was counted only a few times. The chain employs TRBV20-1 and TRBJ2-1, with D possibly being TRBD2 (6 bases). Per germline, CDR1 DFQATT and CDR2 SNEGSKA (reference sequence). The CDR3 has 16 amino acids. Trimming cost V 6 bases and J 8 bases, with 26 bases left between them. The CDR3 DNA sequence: TGCAGTGCCGTAGCGAAGACTAGAGTTTTTAGTTATGAGCAGTTCTTC. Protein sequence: CSAVAKTRVFSYEQFF.

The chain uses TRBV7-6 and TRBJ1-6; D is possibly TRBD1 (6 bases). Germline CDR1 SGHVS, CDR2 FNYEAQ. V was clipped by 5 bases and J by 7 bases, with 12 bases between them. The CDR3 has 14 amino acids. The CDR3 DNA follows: TGTGCCAGCAGCACCGGACAGCCCAATTCACCCCTCCACTTT. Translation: CASSTGQPNSPLHF.

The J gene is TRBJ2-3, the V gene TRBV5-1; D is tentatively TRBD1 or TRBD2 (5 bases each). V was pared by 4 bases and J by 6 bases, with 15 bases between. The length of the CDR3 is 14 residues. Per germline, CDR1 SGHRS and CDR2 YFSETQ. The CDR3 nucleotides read TGCGCCAGCAGCCGGGACGCGGGCCCGGATACGCAGTATTTT. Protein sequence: CASSRDAGPDTQYF.

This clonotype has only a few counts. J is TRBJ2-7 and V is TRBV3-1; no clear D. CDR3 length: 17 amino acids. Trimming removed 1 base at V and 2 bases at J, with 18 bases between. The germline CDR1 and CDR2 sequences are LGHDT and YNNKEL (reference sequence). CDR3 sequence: CASSQGWTFTLPYEQYF. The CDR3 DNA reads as TGTGCCAGCAGCCAAGGGTGGACGTTCACCCTTCCCTACGAGCAGTACTTC.

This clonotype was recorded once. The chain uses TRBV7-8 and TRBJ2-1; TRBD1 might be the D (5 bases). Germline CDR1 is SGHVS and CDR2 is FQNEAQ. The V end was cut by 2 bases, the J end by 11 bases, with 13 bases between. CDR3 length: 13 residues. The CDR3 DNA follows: TGTGCCAGCAGCTTACACCAGGGCAACAAGCAGTTCTTC. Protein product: CASSLHQGNKQFF.